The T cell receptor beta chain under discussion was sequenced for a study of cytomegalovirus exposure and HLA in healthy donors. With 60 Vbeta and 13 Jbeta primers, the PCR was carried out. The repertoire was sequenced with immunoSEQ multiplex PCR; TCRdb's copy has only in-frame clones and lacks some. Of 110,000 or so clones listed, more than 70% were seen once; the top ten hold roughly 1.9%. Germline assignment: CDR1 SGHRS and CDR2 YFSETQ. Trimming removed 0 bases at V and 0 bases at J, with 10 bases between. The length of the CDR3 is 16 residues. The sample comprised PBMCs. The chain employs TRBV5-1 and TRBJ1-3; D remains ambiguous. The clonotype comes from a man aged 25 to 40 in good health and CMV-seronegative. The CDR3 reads CASSLDMIRSGNTIYF. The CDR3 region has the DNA TGCGCCAGCAGCTTGGACATGATCCGCTCTGGAAACACCATATATTTT.